This TCR beta chain derives from a study of control samples from healthy donors and cancer patients. Method: immunoSEQ multiplex PCR; TCRdb's copy keeps in-frame clones and lacks some. The sample holds some 210,000 clones, about 89% seen once. This CDR3 has 14 residues. From germline, CDR1 is WSHSY and CDR2 SAAADI. V was pared by 0 bases and J by 4 bases, with 9 bases between. Sample: blood. This sequence joins TRBV10-2 and TRBJ1-2; maybe TRBD1 (5 bases). This clonotype was obtained from a young man in good health. The CDR3 here is CASSESPGSYGYTF. CDR3 in DNA: TGCGCCAGCAGTGAGTCGCCAGGGAGCTATGGCTACACCTTC.